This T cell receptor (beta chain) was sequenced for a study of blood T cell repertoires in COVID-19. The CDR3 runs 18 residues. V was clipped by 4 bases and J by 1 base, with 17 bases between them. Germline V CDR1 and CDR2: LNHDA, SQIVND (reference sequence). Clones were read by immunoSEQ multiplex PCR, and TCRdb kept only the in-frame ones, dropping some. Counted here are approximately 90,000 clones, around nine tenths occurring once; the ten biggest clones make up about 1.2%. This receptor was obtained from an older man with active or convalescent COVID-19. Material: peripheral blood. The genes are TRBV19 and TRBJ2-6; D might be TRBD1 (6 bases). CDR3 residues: CASSTFTGRRSGANVLTF. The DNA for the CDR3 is TGTGCCAGTAGTACCTTTACAGGGCGAAGGTCTGGGGCCAACGTCCTGACTTTC.